This T cell receptor beta chain originates from a study of blood T cells in healthy people across ages. Study summary: The template switching approach captured approximately one barcoded beta molecule for every two T cells.

Germline lookup yields CDR1 SQVTM and CDR2 ANQGSEA. Trimming shortened V by 0 bases and J by 8 bases, and 19 bases separated the two germline ends. The CDR3 runs 15 residues. PCR was performed a second time for about 7 to 11 cycles using a sample-barcoded 5' primer and a J-beta primer mix. At least 3 million CDR3-containing paired-end reads were obtained per sample. TCRdb passed the 5' RACE reads through MiXCR, listing each CDR3 protein once. Here the sample spans about 1.6 million distinct CDR3 sequences, about 31% being singletons. Overall study results and limits: With donor CMV status unknown, expanded clonotype changes were possibly confounded. One million T cells yielded diversity estimates that were considered underestimates.

On this clonotype itself: Its antigen remains unidentified.

The rearrangement joins TRBV29-1 to TRBJ1-2; D is unclear. This clonotype was sampled from a woman in her thirties in good health. Specimen: blood. The CDR3 spells CSVEEQKGSRFGYTF. The CDR3 DNA is TGCAGCGTTGAAGAGCAAAAGGGCAGTAGATTCGGCTACACCTTC.